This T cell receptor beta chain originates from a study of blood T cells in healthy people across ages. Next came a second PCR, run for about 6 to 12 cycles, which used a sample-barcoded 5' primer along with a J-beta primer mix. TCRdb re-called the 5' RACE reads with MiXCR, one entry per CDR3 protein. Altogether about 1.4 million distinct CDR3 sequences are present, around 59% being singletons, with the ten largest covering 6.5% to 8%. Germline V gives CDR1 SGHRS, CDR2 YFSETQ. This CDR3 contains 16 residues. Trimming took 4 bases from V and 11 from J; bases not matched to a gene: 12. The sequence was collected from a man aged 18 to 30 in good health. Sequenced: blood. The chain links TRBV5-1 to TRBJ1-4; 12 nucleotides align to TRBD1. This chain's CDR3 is CASSIAGTGGAEKLFF. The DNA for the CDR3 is TGCGCCAGCAGCATCGCCGGGACAGGGGGCGCGGAGAAACTGTTTTTT.